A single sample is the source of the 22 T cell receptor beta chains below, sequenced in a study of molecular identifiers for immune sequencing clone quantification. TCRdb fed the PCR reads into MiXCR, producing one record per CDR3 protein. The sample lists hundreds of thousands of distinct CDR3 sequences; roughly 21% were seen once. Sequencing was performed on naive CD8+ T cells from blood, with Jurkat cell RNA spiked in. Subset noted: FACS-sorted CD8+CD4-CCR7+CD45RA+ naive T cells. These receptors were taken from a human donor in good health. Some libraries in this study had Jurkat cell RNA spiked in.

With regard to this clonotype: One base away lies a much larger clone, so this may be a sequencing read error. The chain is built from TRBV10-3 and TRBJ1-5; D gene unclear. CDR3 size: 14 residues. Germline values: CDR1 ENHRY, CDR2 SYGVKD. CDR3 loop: CAISVHPGNRPQHF. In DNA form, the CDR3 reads TGTGCCATCAGTGTGCACCCAGGAAATCGGCCCCAGCATTTT.

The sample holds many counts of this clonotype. CDR3 region: CASSLSQGYNSPLHF. CDR3 coding DNA: TGTGCCAGCAGTTTATCGCAGGGGTATAATTCACCCCTCCACTTT. The chain is built from TRBV28 and TRBJ1-6, with a tentative D call TRBD1 (6 bases). The CDR3 spans 15 residues. Germline V gene lookup returns CDR1 MDHEN and CDR2 SYDVKM. The ends were cut back, 1 base at V and 4 bases at J, with 8 bases in the middle.

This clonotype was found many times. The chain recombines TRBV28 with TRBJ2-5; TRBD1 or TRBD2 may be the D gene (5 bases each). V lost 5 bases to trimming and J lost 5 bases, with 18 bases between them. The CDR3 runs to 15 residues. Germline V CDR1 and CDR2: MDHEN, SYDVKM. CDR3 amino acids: CASSPRGRTGETQYF. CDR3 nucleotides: TGTGCCAGCAGTCCCCGGGGCAGAACTGGGGAGACCCAGTACTTC. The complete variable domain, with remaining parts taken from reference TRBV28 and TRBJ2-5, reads DVKVTQSSRYLVKRTGEKVFLECVQDMDHENMFWYRQDPGLGLRLIYFSYDVKMKEKGDIPEGYSVSREKKERFSLILESASTNQTSMYLCASSPRGRTGETQYFGPGTRLLVL.

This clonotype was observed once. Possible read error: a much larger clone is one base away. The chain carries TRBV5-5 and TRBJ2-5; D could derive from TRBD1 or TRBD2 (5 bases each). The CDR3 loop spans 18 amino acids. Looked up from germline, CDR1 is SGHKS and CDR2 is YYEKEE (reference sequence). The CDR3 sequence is CASSLPRRTYGDQETRYF. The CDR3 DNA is TGTGCCAGCAGCCTACCTCGACGGACGTACGGGGACCAAGAGACCCGGTACTTC.

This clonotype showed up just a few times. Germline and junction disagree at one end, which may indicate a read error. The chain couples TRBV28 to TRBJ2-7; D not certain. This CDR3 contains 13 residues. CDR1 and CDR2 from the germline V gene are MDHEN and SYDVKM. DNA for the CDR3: TGTGCCGGCAGTTTAGGCCTTGCCTACGAGCAGTACTTC. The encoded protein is CAGSLGLAYEQYF.

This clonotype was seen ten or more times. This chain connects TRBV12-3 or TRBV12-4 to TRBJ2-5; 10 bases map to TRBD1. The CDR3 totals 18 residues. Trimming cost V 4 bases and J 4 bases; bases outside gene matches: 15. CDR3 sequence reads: CASSSSTVDRGGRETQYF. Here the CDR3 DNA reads TGTGCCAGCAGTTCATCGACGGTGGACAGGGGGGGAAGAGAGACCCAGTACTTC.

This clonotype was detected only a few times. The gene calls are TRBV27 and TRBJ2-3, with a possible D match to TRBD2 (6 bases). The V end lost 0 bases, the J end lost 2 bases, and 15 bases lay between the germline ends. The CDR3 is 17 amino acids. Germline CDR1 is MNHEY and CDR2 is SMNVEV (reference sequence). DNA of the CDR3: TGTGCCAGCAGTTTATCGGTTACGGGACTTACCACAGATACGCAGTATTTT. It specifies CASSLSVTGLTTDTQYF.

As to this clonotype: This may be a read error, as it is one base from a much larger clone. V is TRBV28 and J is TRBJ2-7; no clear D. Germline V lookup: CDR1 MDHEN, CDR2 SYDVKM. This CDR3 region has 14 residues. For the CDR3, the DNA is TGTGCCAGCAGTCCCATTTACACCTCCTACGGGCAGTACTTC. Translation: CASSPIYTSYGQYF.

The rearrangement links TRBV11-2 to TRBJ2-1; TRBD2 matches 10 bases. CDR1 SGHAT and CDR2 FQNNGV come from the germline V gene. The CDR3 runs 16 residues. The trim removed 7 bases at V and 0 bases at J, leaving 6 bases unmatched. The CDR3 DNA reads TGTGCCAGCACGCCTAGCGGGGGAAGCTCCTACAATGAGCAGTTCTTC. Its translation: CASTPSGGSSYNEQFF.

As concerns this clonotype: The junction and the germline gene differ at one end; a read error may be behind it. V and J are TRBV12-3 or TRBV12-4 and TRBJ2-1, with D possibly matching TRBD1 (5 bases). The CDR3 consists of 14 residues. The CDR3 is CASNWEGVDNGQFF. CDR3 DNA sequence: TGTGCCAGCAATTGGGAAGGGGTGGACAATGGGCAGTTCTTC.

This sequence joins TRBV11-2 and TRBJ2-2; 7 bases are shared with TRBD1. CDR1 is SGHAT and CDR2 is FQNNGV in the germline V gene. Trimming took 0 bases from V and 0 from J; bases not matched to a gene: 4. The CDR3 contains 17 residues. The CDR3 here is CASSLDYRGPNTGELFF. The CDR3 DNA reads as TGTGCCAGCAGCTTAGATTACAGGGGCCCGAACACCGGGGAGCTGTTTTTT.

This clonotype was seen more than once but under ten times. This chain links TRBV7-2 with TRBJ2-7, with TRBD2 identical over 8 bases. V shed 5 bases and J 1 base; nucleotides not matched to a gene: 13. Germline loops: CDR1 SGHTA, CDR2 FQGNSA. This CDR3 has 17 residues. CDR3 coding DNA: TGTGCCAGCAGCCCCACCCCGGGGGGGCCCCTTTCCTACGAGCAGTACTTC. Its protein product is CASSPTPGGPLSYEQYF.

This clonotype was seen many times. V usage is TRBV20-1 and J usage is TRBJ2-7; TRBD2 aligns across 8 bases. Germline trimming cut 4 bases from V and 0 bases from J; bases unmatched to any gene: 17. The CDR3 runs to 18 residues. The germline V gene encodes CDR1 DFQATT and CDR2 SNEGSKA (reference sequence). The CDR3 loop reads CSATERALLAASSYEQYF. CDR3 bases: TGCAGTGCTACCGAGCGGGCCTTACTAGCGGCAAGCTCCTACGAGCAGTACTTC.

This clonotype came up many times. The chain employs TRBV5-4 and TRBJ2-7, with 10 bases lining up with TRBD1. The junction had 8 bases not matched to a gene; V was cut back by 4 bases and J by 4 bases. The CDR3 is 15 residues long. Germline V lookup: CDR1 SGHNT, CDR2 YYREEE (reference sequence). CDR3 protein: CASSETTGGLYEQYF. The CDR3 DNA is TGTGCCAGCAGCGAAACGACAGGGGGCTTATACGAGCAGTACTTC.

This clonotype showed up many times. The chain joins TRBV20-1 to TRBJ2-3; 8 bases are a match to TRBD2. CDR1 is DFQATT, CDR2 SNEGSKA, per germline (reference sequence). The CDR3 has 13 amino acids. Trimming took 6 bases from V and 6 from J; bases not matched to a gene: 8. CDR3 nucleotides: TGCAGTGCCTCGCGGACTAGCCCGGATACGCAGTATTTT. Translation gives CSASRTSPDTQYF.

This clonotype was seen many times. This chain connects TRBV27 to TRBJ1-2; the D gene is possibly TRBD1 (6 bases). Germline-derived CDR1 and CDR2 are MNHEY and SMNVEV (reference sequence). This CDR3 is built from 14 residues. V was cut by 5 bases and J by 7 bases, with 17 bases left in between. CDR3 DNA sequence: TGTGCCAGCAGTCCGACTCTCACAGGGACTGGCTACACCTTC. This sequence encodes CASSPTLTGTGYTF.

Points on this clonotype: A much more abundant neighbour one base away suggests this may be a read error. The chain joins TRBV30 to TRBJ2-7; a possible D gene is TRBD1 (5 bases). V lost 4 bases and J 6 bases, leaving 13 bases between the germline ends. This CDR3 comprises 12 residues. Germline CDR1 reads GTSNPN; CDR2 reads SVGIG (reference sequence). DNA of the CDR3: TGTGCCTGGACCCGCTGGGGCTGCGAGCAGTACTTC. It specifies CAWTRWGCEQYF.

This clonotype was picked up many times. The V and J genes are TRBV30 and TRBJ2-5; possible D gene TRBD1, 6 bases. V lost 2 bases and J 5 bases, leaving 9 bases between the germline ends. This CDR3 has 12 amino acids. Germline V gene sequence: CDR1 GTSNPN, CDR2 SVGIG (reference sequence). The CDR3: CAWSNRVETQYF. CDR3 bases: TGTGCCTGGAGTAACAGGGTCGAGACCCAGTACTTC.

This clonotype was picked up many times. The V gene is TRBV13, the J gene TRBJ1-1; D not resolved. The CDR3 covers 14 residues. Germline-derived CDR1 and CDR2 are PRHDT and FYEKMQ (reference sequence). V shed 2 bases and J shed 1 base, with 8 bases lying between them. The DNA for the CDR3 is TGTGCCAGCAGCTTATATCCGGGGAACACTGAAGCTTTCTTT. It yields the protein CASSLYPGNTEAFF. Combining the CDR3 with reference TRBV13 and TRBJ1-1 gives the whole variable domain AAGVIQSPRHLIKEKRETATLKCYPIPRHDTVYWYQQGPGQDPQFLISFYEKMQSDKGSIPDRFSAQQFSDYHSELNMSSLELGDSALYFCASSLYPGNTEAFFGQGTRLTVV.

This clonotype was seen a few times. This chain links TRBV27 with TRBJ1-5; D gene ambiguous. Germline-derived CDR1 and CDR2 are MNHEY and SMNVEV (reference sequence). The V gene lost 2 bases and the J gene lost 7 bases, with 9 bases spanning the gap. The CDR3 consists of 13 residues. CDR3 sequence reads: CASSLTDSQPQHF. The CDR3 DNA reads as TGTGCCAGCAGTTTAACAGATTCCCAGCCCCAGCATTTT.

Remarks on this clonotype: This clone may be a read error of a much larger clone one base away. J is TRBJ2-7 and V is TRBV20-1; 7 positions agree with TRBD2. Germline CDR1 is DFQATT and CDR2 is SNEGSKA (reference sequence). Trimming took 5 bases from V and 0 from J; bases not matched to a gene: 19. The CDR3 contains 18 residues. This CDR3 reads CSAARSPYKRGSSYEQYF. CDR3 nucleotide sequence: TGCAGTGCTGCACGTAGCCCTTATAAGCGGGGAAGCTCCTACGAGCAGTACTTC.

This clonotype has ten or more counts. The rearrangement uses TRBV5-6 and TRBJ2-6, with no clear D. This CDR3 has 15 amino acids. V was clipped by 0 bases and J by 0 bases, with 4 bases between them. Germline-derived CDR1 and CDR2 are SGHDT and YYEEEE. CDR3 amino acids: CASSLAVSGANVLTF. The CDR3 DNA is TGTGCCAGCAGCTTGGCTGTCTCTGGGGCCAACGTCCTGACTTTC.